The text below deals with one TCR beta chain. The germline V gene has CDR1 MNHEY and CDR2 SVGAGI. This CDR3 has 15 residues. The germline V and J ends were trimmed by 8 bases and 0 bases, with 14 bases remaining between them. CD4+ cells yielded CD45RA+ naive and CD45RA-negative memory subsets. The data stem from a study of shared clonotypes between healthy human individuals. Around 32,000 T cell genomes, or around 0.2 ug DNA, went into the sorted-subset replicate PCRs. Per the study methods: ImmunoSEQ output lacked quality scores and full-length reads, limiting matched filtering. The table came from immunoSEQ multiplex PCR; TCRdb's copy has only in-frame clones and leaves some out. V, J and clone size are those of that table, while D and trimming were read from the DNA. The sample includes around 2.3 million clones, approximately 94% of them seen just once.

The sequence was obtained from a man aged 18 to 30 in good health. The sample consisted of naive CD4+ T cells sorted from blood. The subset was: CD45RA+ positively selected. The gene calls are TRBV6-5 and TRBJ1-5; possibly TRBD1 for D (5 bases). DNA for the CDR3: TGTGCCAGCCGCCATGGGGGGGATAGCAATCAGCCCCAGCATTTT. Translating it yields CASRHGGDSNQPQHF.